One and the same sample provided the 18 T cell receptor beta chains below, sequenced in a study of blood T cell repertoires in COVID-19. This table comes from immunoSEQ multiplex PCR, and its TCRdb copy is limited to in-frame clones, with some not included. The sample has a few hundred thousand clones; approximately 87% are singletons. The sequencing sample was made of PBMCs or T cells enriched from blood (not recorded which). The receptors were sampled from a middle-aged woman who had recovered from COVID-19.

This clone occurred a few times. CDR3 DNA sequence: TGCGCCAGCAGCCAAGGACTAGCGGGAGGCTGGCGGGAGCTGTTTTTT. Its protein is CASSQGLAGGWRELFF. V usage is TRBV4-3 and J usage is TRBJ2-2; 13 bases map to TRBD2. Germline lookup yields CDR1 LGHNA and CDR2 YSLEER. Trimming removed 1 base from V and 9 bases from J; junction bases left unmatched: 5. The CDR3 runs 16 residues.

The chain employs TRBV5-4 and TRBJ2-3; possible D gene TRBD1, 6 bases. This CDR3 has 16 residues. Germline-derived CDR1 and CDR2 are SGHNT and YYREEE (reference sequence). Trimming removed 0 bases at V and 2 bases at J, with 13 bases between. Here the CDR3 reads CASSLEGGLNTDTQYF. CDR3 coding DNA: TGTGCCAGCAGCTTGGAAGGGGGTTTGAACACAGATACGCAGTATTTT.

The V call is TRBV28, the J call TRBJ2-7; D uncertain. Germline loops: CDR1 MDHEN, CDR2 SYDVKM. Trimming took 4 bases from V and 3 from J, leaving 4 bases between them. This CDR3 is built from 11 residues. CDR3 DNA: TGTGCCAGCAGTTCCGGCTACGAGCAGTACTTC. It yields the protein CASSSGYEQYF.

V and J are TRBV11-2 and TRBJ1-1, with D possibly TRBD1 on 6 matching bases. This CDR3 is built from 14 residues. From germline, CDR1 is SGHAT and CDR2 FQNNGV. V was pared by 5 bases and J by 1 base, with 11 bases between. This chain's CDR3 is CASSPTTGNTEAFF. For the CDR3, the DNA is TGTGCCAGCAGCCCGACGACAGGGAACACTGAAGCTTTCTTT.

The rearrangement uses TRBV7-9 and TRBJ1-1, with D possibly matching TRBD1 (5 bases). The V gene lost 0 bases and the J gene lost 8 bases, with 13 bases spanning the gap. CDR3 size: 14 residues. Germline CDR1 reads SEHNR; CDR2 reads FQNEAQ (reference sequence). Here the CDR3 DNA reads TGTGCCAGCAGCTTAGCGTTCGGGGGGATAGAAGCTTTCTTT. Amino acids: CASSLAFGGIEAFF.

This clone was recorded once. The chain links TRBV27 to TRBJ2-5; TRBD2 matches at 9 bases. CDR3 length: 15 amino acids. The trim removed 5 bases at V and 7 bases at J, leaving 11 bases unmatched. CDR1 is MNHEY, CDR2 SMNVEV, per germline (reference sequence). The CDR3 bases are TGTGCCAGCAGTCCCGGACTAGCGAGCAAAGGGACCCAGTACTTC. It yields the protein CASSPGLASKGTQYF.

This clone was observed at least ten times. The chain couples TRBV19 to TRBJ1-5, with TRBD1 matching over 7 bases. Germline V gene lookup returns CDR1 LNHDA and CDR2 SQIVND (reference sequence). The CDR3 sequence is 14 residues long. V lost 5 bases, J lost 9 bases, and 10 bases stayed unmatched. As DNA, the CDR3 is TGTGCCAGTAGTGCCGGACAGGTCTATGGGCCCCAGCATTTT. Translated, it gives CASSAGQVYGPQHF.

The J gene is TRBJ1-2, the V gene TRBV5-1; D remains ambiguous. Germline values: CDR1 SGHRS, CDR2 YFSETQ. Trimming took off 7 bases at V and 4 bases at J, with 14 bases between the two ends. The CDR3 is 13 residues long. The CDR3 sequence: CASVLLGSYGYTF. The CDR3 DNA follows: TGCGCCAGCGTCTTATTGGGGAGCTATGGCTACACCTTC.

This chain uses TRBV11-2 with TRBJ1-6; D gene unclear. Germline values: CDR1 SGHAT, CDR2 FQNNGV. V was clipped by 0 bases and J by 0 bases, with 6 bases between them. The CDR3 spans 16 residues. CDR3 bases: TGTGCCAGCAGCTTAGATATGAGCTCCTATAATTCACCCCTCCACTTT. Protein: CASSLDMSSYNSPLHF. Looking up the rest from reference TRBV11-2 and TRBJ1-6 gives the full variable domain: EAGVAQSPRYKIIEKRQSVAFWCNPISGHATLYWYQQILGQGPKLLIQFQNNGVVDDSQLPKDRFSAERLKGVDSTLKIQPAKLEDSAVYLCASSLDMSSYNSPLHFGNGTRLTVT.

The chain links TRBV29-1 to TRBJ1-1; 7 bases map to TRBD1. Trimming took 7 bases from V and 5 from J; bases not matched to a gene: 10. CDR3 length: 13 residues. Germline assignment: CDR1 SQVTM and CDR2 ANQGSEA. CDR3 sequence (DNA): TGCAGCGGTTTGACAGGGCCGGGGACTGAAGCTTTCTTT. Translated, it gives CSGLTGPGTEAFF.

The chain has TRBV29-1 and TRBJ1-1; D is undetermined. V lost 7 bases and J 1 base, leaving 16 bases between the germline ends. This CDR3 has 14 residues. Germline-derived CDR1 and CDR2 are SQVTM and ANQGSEA. CDR3 protein: CSAAMTLSNTEAFF. CDR3 DNA: TGCAGCGCAGCTATGACTCTTTCGAACACTGAAGCTTTCTTT.

The rearrangement joins TRBV5-1 to TRBJ2-5, with D tentatively TRBD2 (5 bases). Trimming left V 1 base short and J 1 base short, with 14 bases between. Per the germline V gene, CDR1 is SGHRS and CDR2 is YFSETQ. The CDR3 runs 16 residues. The chain's CDR3 is CASSLSWERTQETQYF. CDR3 coding DNA: TGCGCCAGCAGCTTGAGTTGGGAGCGGACCCAAGAGACCCAGTACTTC.

V and J are TRBV3-1 (or the pseudogene TRBV3-2) and TRBJ1-2, with TRBD1 matching 8 bases. V shed 1 base and J 4 bases; nucleotides not matched to a gene: 11. Germline V gene data show CDR1 as LGHDT and CDR2 as YNNKEL (reference sequence). CDR3 size: 17 residues. For the CDR3, the DNA is TGTGCCAGCAGCCAAGCTAAAGGACAGGGTCTAGGCTATGGCTACACCTTC. Its protein product is CASSQAKGQGLGYGYTF.

The chain combines TRBV7-9 with TRBJ2-1; TRBD2 matches 9 bases. Per germline, CDR1 SEHNR and CDR2 FQNEAQ (reference sequence). J gave up 6 bases and V 1 base, and 7 bases lay outside the gene matches. The CDR3 totals 16 residues. The CDR3 nucleotides are TGTGCCAGCAGCTTAGGAGGTAGCGGGAGCGGCAATGAGCAGTTCTTC. Translating gives CASSLGGSGSGNEQFF.

The rearrangement uses TRBV10-3 and TRBJ1-3; D possibly corresponds to TRBD1 (6 bases). Germline CDR1 is ENHRY and CDR2 is SYGVKD. The V end lost 11 bases, the J end lost 0 bases, and 8 bases lay between the germline ends. The CDR3 loop spans 12 amino acids. This CDR3 reads CAVQGSGNTIYF. Written as DNA, the CDR3 is TGTGCCGTACAGGGCTCTGGAAACACCATATATTTT.

The chain recombines TRBV7-2 with TRBJ2-7, with D perhaps matching TRBD1 (6 bases). V dropped 5 bases and J dropped 4 bases, with 21 bases sitting between them. The CDR3 runs 16 residues. Germline V gene data show CDR1 as SGHTA and CDR2 as FQGNSA. The DNA for the CDR3 is TGTGCCAGCAGCGCAGGAATCTCGGGACAAATGTACGAGCAGTACTTC. This sequence encodes CASSAGISGQMYEQYF.

The chain employs TRBV6-5 and TRBJ1-5; tentative D call: TRBD1 (6 bases). Trimming left V 3 bases short and J 7 bases short, with 16 bases between. Germline V gene data show CDR1 as MNHEY and CDR2 as SVGAGI. CDR3 length equals 15 residues. CDR3 sequence: CASSYSTPGEQPQHF. Written as DNA, the CDR3 is TGTGCCAGCAGTTATTCGACCCCAGGGGAGCAGCCCCAGCATTTT.

The chain employs TRBV5-1 and TRBJ1-1, with D maybe TRBD1 (5 bases). CDR1 and CDR2 from the germline V gene are SGHRS and YFSETQ. CDR3 size: 13 residues. The V gene lost 4 bases and the J gene lost 6 bases, with 13 bases spanning the gap. The CDR3, as DNA: TGCGCCAGCAGCGGTGGGGGGTTCGCTGAAGCTTTCTTT. As protein: CASSGGGFAEAFF.